Listed below are T cell receptor beta chains from one sample, sequenced in a study of T-cell memory formation after mild COVID-19. TCRdb re-called the 5' RACE reads through MiXCR, storing one row per CDR3 protein. Of about 210,000 distinct CDR3 sequences in the sample, roughly 30% were seen once. Material for sequencing was PBMCs or a T cell subset sorted from them (not recorded which). The receptor set was obtained from an adult woman who had mild COVID-19 (a few samples of this study predate the infection). Cell type and time point are not known. Both conserved end residues are part of each CDR3.

J | V | CDR3
TRBJ1-5 | TRBV12-3/TRBV12-4 | CASTYRASNQPQHF
TRBJ2-1 | TRBV4-1 | CASSQDFEAGAYNEQFF
TRBJ2-7 | TRBV7-9 | CASSSRDRETGEQYF
TRBJ1-1 | TRBV6-5 | CASNEVRTNTEAFF
TRBJ2-7 | TRBV10-3 | CAISQPGGADSYEQYF
TRBJ1-1 | TRBV29-1 | CSETTGVNTEAFF
TRBJ2-1 | TRBV10-3 | CAISKGEDRGEQFF
TRBJ1-1 | TRBV6-6 | CASRPRGFTEAFF
TRBJ2-2 | TRBV5-6 | CASSLTLNTGELFF
TRBJ2-1 | TRBV4-3 | CASSQDAVARRNEQFF